Included here is one TCR beta chain sequence, with context. The antigen remains unidentified. The data belong to a study of cytomegalovirus exposure and HLA in healthy donors. Study-level information: The Caucasian-associated ancestry cluster held less than 85% of around 380 genotyped donors.

Study-level results: An analysis was carried out later, and it reportedly showed fewer N-insertions in an Asian-associated ancestry cluster than the approximately 660-donor mean.

CDR3 length equals 16 residues. Germline-derived CDR1 and CDR2 are SGHDT and YYEEEE. Unmatched junction bases numbered 9, after V lost 0 bases and J lost 3 bases. The PCR was carried out with 60 Vbeta primers and 13 Jbeta primers. Assay: immunoSEQ multiplex PCR; the TCRdb copy retains only in-frame clones and omits some. The listing records around 40,000 clones. The sample taken for sequencing was PBMCs. The clonotype originates from a human donor in good health. J is TRBJ2-7 and V is TRBV5-6; 7 bases map to TRBD1. The CDR3 DNA reads as TGTGCCAGCAGCTTGGGCCCCACAGGGGTTTACTACGAGCAGTACTTC. It yields the protein CASSLGPTGVYYEQYF.